A selection of T cell receptor beta chains follows, all from one sample in a study of shared clonotypes between healthy human individuals. Repertoires were generated with immunoSEQ multiplex PCR, while TCRdb's copy carries only in-frame clones and drops some. The data contain about 2.2 million clones, around 93% of them singletons. Sequenced input: naive CD8+ T cells from PBMCs. All receptors derive from a young man in good health. Some clones in this sample may be carry-over from other donors' samples. CDR3s include the opening cysteine and the closing phenylalanine or tryptophan. Fields, in order: J gene, D gene, V gene, clone size, CDR3 protein, CDR3 DNA. The D gene is left open where the match is weak. Not every row has a clone size; where given, it reads once, few, many or a size class.

TRBJ1-5,NA,TRBV27,NA,CASSGRGAGQPQHF,TGTGCCAGCAGTGGGAGGGGCGCCGGTCAGCCCCAGCATTTT
TRBJ2-3,NA,TRBV7-9,NA,CASSPLTSYTDTQYF,TGTGCCAGCAGCCCCCTTACTAGTTACACAGATACGCAGTATTTT
TRBJ2-2,NA,TRBV27,NA,CASSLLKGDTGELFF,TGTGCCAGCAGTTTATTGAAAGGAGACACCGGGGAGCTGTTTTTT
TRBJ2-1,NA,TRBV2,NA,CASAPPAGRYDEQFF,TGTGCCAGCGCACCCCCTGCGGGACGTTACGATGAGCAGTTCTTC
TRBJ2-7,NA,TRBV15,NA,CATSPSEGAYEQYF,TGTGCCACCAGCCCGTCCGAGGGCGCCTACGAGCAGTACTTC
TRBJ2-5,TRBD1,TRBV7-9,NA,CASSARQGDETQYF,TGTGCCAGCAGCGCTAGACAGGGAGATGAGACCCAGTACTTC
TRBJ2-5,TRBD1,TRBV9,NA,CASSVRDRNQETQYF,TGTGCCAGCAGCGTAAGGGACAGGAACCAAGAGACCCAGTACTTC
TRBJ1-2,TRBD1,TRBV5-5,NA,CASSLAGTGYGYTF,TGTGCCAGCAGCTTGGCCGGGACAGGGTATGGCTACACCTTC
TRBJ1-1,NA,TRBV7-9,once,CASSLEALNTEAFF,TGTGCCAGCAGCTTAGAGGCCCTGAACACTGAAGCTTTCTTT
TRBJ2-7,TRBD1,TRBV14,NA,CASSQWGTEYEQYF,TGTGCCAGCAGCCAGTGGGGGACAGAGTACGAGCAGTACTTC
TRBJ2-5,NA,TRBV4-1,NA,CASSPSSLGGETQYF,TGCGCCAGCAGCCCATCCTCTTTAGGGGGGGAGACCCAGTACTTC
TRBJ1-2,TRBD1,TRBV11-2,NA,CASSPTDRVAF,TGTGCCAGCAGCCCCACCGACAGGGTCGCCTTC
TRBJ2-7,NA,TRBV6-1,NA,CASSESFTGISYEQYF,TGTGCCAGCAGTGAATCGTTTACGGGAATCTCCTACGAGCAGTACTTC
TRBJ1-5,TRBD1,TRBV7-9,few,CASSLTGGSHQPQHF,TGTGCCAGCAGCTTGACAGGGGGGTCCCATCAGCCCCAGCATTTT
TRBJ2-1,NA,TRBV28,NA,CASSLWRGGGNEQFF,TGTGCCAGCAGTTTATGGCGGGGAGGAGGCAATGAGCAGTTCTTC
TRBJ2-2,TRBD2,TRBV6-5,NA,CASSWGLAGGSGELFF,TGTGCCAGCAGTTGGGGACTAGCGGGAGGTTCCGGGGAGCTGTTTTTT
TRBJ2-1,NA,TRBV11-3,NA,CASGASSHEQFF,TGTGCCAGCGGGGCTTCAAGCCATGAGCAGTTCTTC
TRBJ1-2,NA,TRBV4-3,NA,CASSHTGQGPSLGYTF,TGCGCCAGCAGCCATACTGGGCAGGGACCCTCTTTGGGCTACACCTTC
TRBJ2-4,NA,TRBV19,NA,CASSIGPPLHF,TGTGCCAGTAGTATCGGCCCCCCCTTACACTTC
TRBJ2-7,NA,TRBV7-6,once,CASSSQHDGGHEQYF,TGTGCCAGCAGCTCCCAGCACGATGGAGGTCACGAGCAGTACTTC
TRBJ2-3,NA,TRBV19,NA,CASSMVGPPDTQYF,TGTGCCAGTAGTATGGTCGGCCCTCCGGATACGCAGTATTTT
TRBJ1-1,NA,TRBV7-9,NA,CASSLAGVPEAFF,TGTGCCAGCAGCTTAGCAGGGGTCCCTGAAGCTTTCTTT
TRBJ2-5,NA,TRBV4-1,NA,CASSQQAGVWEETQYF,TGCGCCAGCAGCCAGCAAGCAGGAGTATGGGAAGAGACCCAGTACTTC
TRBJ2-2,NA,TRBV19,NA,CASKFQSGELFF,TGTGCCAGTAAATTTCAGTCCGGGGAGCTGTTTTTT
TRBJ2-7,NA,TRBV7-3,NA,CASSLGGASYEQYF,TGTGCCAGCAGCTTAGGGGGGGCCTCCTACGAGCAGTACTTC
TRBJ2-2,NA,TRBV29-1,NA,CSVRSGGLPGELFF,TGCAGCGTCCGGAGTGGGGGGCTTCCCGGGGAGCTGTTTTTT
TRBJ1-1,NA,TRBV6-1,NA,CASSEVNGFRMNTEAFF,TGTGCCAGCAGTGAAGTAAATGGTTTCAGAATGAACACTGAAGCTTTCTTT
TRBJ2-7,NA,TRBV7-2,NA,CASSFFVGYEQYF,TGTGCCAGCAGCTTTTTTGTTGGGTACGAGCAGTACTTC
TRBJ2-6,TRBD1,TRBV13,NA,CASSVRQGNVLTF,TGTGCCAGCAGCGTTCGACAGGGAAACGTCCTGACTTTC
TRBJ1-2,NA,TRBV25-1,NA,CASSEYEGGGYGYTF,TGTGCCAGCAGTGAATACGAGGGGGGAGGGTATGGCTACACCTTC
TRBJ1-1,NA,TRBV29-1,few,CSVTTPLRAEAFF,TGCAGCGTTACTACCCCACTTCGGGCTGAAGCTTTCTTT
TRBJ2-7,TRBD2,TRBV11-2,NA,CASSLDLASGSYEQYF,TGTGCCAGCAGCTTAGATTTGGCTAGCGGATCCTACGAGCAGTACTTC
TRBJ1-1,NA,TRBV30,NA,CAWSVLDQKAFF,TGTGCCTGGAGTGTACTTGATCAGAAAGCTTTCTTT
TRBJ2-4,TRBD1,TRBV27,NA,CASSVRQGAKNIQYF,TGTGCCAGCAGCGTCCGACAGGGGGCCAAAAACATTCAGTACTTC
TRBJ1-2,NA,TRBV6-4,NA,CASSDVPGSDGYTF,TGTGCCAGCAGTGACGTCCCAGGGTCGGATGGCTACACCTTC
TRBJ2-3,NA,TRBV28,NA,CASRRLAWSTDTQYF,TGTGCCAGCAGGAGGCTAGCTTGGAGCACAGATACGCAGTATTTT
TRBJ2-7,NA,TRBV19,NA,CASSPGNEQYF,TGTGCCAGTAGTCCTGGGAACGAGCAGTACTTC
TRBJ1-3,NA,TRBV7-9,NA,CANGGSGNTIYF,TGTGCTAACGGGGGCTCTGGAAACACCATATATTTT
TRBJ2-3,NA,TRBV19,once,CASSVTGLSTDTQYF,TGTGCCAGTAGTGTGACAGGCCTTAGCACAGATACGCAGTATTTT
TRBJ1-1,TRBD1,TRBV5-6,NA,CASSLTEGAWGTEAFF,TGTGCCAGCAGCTTGACCGAGGGGGCGTGGGGCACTGAAGCTTTCTTT
TRBJ2-7,TRBD2,TRBV9,once,CASSVVGTTKDEQYF,TGTGCCAGCAGCGTAGTAGGGACTACTAAGGACGAGCAGTACTTC
TRBJ2-3,TRBD2,TRBV14,NA,CASSQRWAGATDTQYF,TGTGCCAGCAGCCAACGGTGGGCGGGAGCCACAGATACGCAGTATTTT
TRBJ2-7,NA,TRBV7-9,NA,CASSRMAATVPYEQYF,TGTGCCAGCAGCCGTATGGCCGCGACAGTACCCTACGAGCAGTACTTC
TRBJ2-2,TRBD1,TRBV7-9,NA,CASSPFSGTANTGELFF,TGTGCCAGCAGCCCCTTCTCCGGGACAGCGAACACCGGGGAGCTGTTTTTT
TRBJ2-7,TRBD1,TRBV6-6,NA,CASTTGFGPYEQYF,TGTGCCAGCACGACAGGGTTCGGCCCCTACGAGCAGTACTTC
TRBJ2-7,TRBD2,TRBV4-2,NA,CASSQTRGREGAYEQYF,TGTGCCAGCAGCCAGACGAGGGGGCGGGAGGGAGCCTACGAGCAGTACTTC
TRBJ1-5,NA,TRBV6-1,NA,CASRDRGNQPQHF,TGTGCCAGCAGGGACAGAGGCAATCAGCCCCAGCATTTT
TRBJ2-7,TRBD1,TRBV5-6,NA,CASSLGGGHYEQYF,TGTGCCAGCAGCTTGGGAGGGGGCCACTACGAGCAGTACTTC
TRBJ2-2,TRBD2,TRBV27,NA,CASSPRTSGGELFF,TGTGCCAGCAGCCCCCGGACTAGCGGAGGTGAGCTGTTTTTT
TRBJ2-7,NA,TRBV7-9,NA,CASSFSIRSYEQYF,TGTGCCAGCAGCTTCTCTATTCGATCTTACGAGCAGTACTTC
TRBJ1-4,NA,TRBV28,NA,CASSYLRGGEKLFF,TGTGCCAGCAGTTACCTCCGAGGGGGTGAAAAACTGTTTTTT
TRBJ2-7,TRBD2,TRBV19,NA,CASSMFGGRSSYEQYF,TGTGCCAGTAGTATGTTCGGCGGGAGGAGTTCCTACGAGCAGTACTTC
TRBJ2-7,TRBD1,TRBV15,NA,CATSIDRGISREQYF,TGTGCCACCAGCATCGACAGGGGAATATCGAGGGAGCAGTACTTC